This TCR beta chain came from a study of T-cell memory formation after mild COVID-19. Study-level information: TCR clustering was largely donor specific. Study-wide findings and caveats: Researchers report contracting CD4+ clones mostly in CM and EM, with CD8+ clones in EMRA.

Barcoded TCR alpha and TCR beta cDNA libraries with UMIs came from 5'RACE using constant-segment primers. TCRdb re-called the 5' RACE reads with MiXCR, one entry per CDR3 protein. This sample has roughly 160,000 distinct CDR3 sequences; roughly 11% occur once, and the top ten carry about 3.8%. Germline V CDR1 and CDR2: SGHTA, FQGNSA. Trimming took off 1 base at V and 6 bases at J, with 12 bases between the two ends. The CDR3 length is 14 residues. The table lists this clonotype with a few counts. Its target is unknown. The chain recombines TRBV7-2 with TRBJ2-5; D not certain. The receptor was isolated from a man in his late teens or twenties who had mild COVID-19 (a few samples of this study predate the infection). Cell type and time point are not known. Sequenced sample: PBMCs or a T cell subset sorted from them (not recorded which). The CDR3 DNA follows: TGTGCCAGCAGCTTAGAAGTGGGCGTGCAGACCCAGTACTTC. It encodes CASSLEVGVQTQYF. Full variable domain (rest looked up from reference TRBV7-2 and TRBJ2-5): GAGVSQSPSNKVTEKGKDVELRCDPISGHTALYWYRQSLGQGLEFLIYFQGNSAPDKSGLPSDRFSAERTGGSVSTLTIQRTQQEDSAVYLCASSLEVGVQTQYFGPGTRLLVL.